This T cell receptor beta chain was identified during a study of Ad26.COV2.S vaccination and SARS-CoV-2 variants. The study's findings and limits: Reportedly, after vaccination the spike-specific CD8+ and CD4+ T cell responses displayed substantial breadth.

The table came from immunoSEQ multiplex PCR; TCRdb's copy has only in-frame clones and leaves some out. Of roughly 140,000 clones in the sample, about nine tenths were seen once. Concerning this clone: Its antigen is not known.

The sequence came from a human donor who had recovered from COVID-19. The sample here was peripheral blood, taken after recovery from COVID-19.

CDR3 sequence: CASSRTSGGGGETQYF. As DNA, the CDR3 is TGTGCCAGCAGCCGGACTAGCGGGGGTGGAGGGGAGACCCAGTACTTC. The chain employs TRBV5-6 and TRBJ2-5; 13 nucleotides line up with TRBD2. The junction had 8 bases not matched to a gene; V was cut back by 4 bases and J by 5 bases. Germline CDR1 is SGHDT and CDR2 is YYEEEE. The length of the CDR3 is 16 residues. The complete variable domain, with remaining parts taken from reference TRBV5-6 and TRBJ2-5, reads DAGVTQSPTHLIKTRGQQVTLRCSPKSGHDTVSWYQQALGQGPQFIFQYYEEEERQRGNFPDRFSGHQFPNYSSELNVNALLLGDSALYLCASSRTSGGGGETQYFGPGTRLLVL.